Sequencing of this T cell receptor (beta chain) was carried out in a study of T cell responses to AZD1222 COVID-19 vaccine. Of note for this clone: Its antigen remains unknown.

TCRdb keeps only in-frame clones here, not all; method: immunoSEQ multiplex PCR. The table has some 140,000 clones, about 90% seen once. Study-wide results and caveats: Repertoires were collected only later (after the peak T cell response had occurred). White British people made up most donors, females outnumbered males, and clonal diversity was possibly underestimated. Baseline seropositivity occurred in only a handful of AZD1222 recipients. Nearly half of spike-specific TCRs reportedly target variant regions that are unmutated in the B.1.351 and B.1.1.7 variants.

The CDR3 is 15 residues long. Trimming left V 4 bases short and J 6 bases short, with 16 bases between. In germline, CDR1 is SGHRS, CDR2 YFSETQ. The clonotype was recovered from an adult in good health. The gene calls are TRBV5-1 and TRBJ2-2; D perhaps matches TRBD2 (6 bases). The sample was peripheral blood, taken on day 0 of MenACWY control vaccination. The CDR3 sequence: CASSDLASVPGELFF. The CDR3 nucleotides read TGCGCCAGCAGCGACTTAGCTAGCGTCCCCGGGGAGCTGTTTTTT.